The rows below give T cell receptor beta chains drawn from one sample of a study of T cell clonotyping in hematopoietic cell transplantation. Measured with immunoSEQ multiplex PCR; TCRdb has only the in-frame clones, and not every one. The sample shows around 26,000 clones, roughly 85% of them seen only once. Sequenced material: peripheral blood mononuclear cells, taken before stem cell transplant. All receptors come from a man in his forties with acute myeloid leukemia. Some clones in this sample may be carry-over from other donors' samples. CDR3s include the opening cysteine and the closing phenylalanine or tryptophan. The D gene is left open where the match is weak. Clone size is shown for a subset of rows, as once, few, many or a class of expanded clone.

clone_size,j_call,v_call,d_call,cdr3_aa,cdr3_nt
.,TRBJ2-5,TRBV11-3,.,CASSLDYGETQYF,TGTGCCAGCAGCTTAGACTACGGAGAGACCCAGTACTTC
few,TRBJ2-1,TRBV9,.,CASSVDPSLPANEQFF,TGTGCCAGCAGCGTAGATCCATCTCTGCCCGCCAATGAGCAGTTCTTC
.,TRBJ2-1,TRBV5-4,.,CASSLYTKYNEQFF,TGTGCCAGCAGCTTGTATACCAAATACAATGAGCAGTTCTTC
.,TRBJ1-2,TRBV29-1,TRBD1,CSVGEGAHGYTF,TGCAGCGTTGGGGAGGGGGCCCATGGCTACACCTTC
few,TRBJ2-2,TRBV27,.,CASSYRRTGELFF,TGTGCCAGCAGTTACAGGCGCACCGGGGAGCTGTTTTTT
.,TRBJ2-7,TRBV5-1,.,CASSFETGYEQYF,TGCGCCAGCAGCTTCGAGACAGGCTACGAGCAGTACTTC
.,TRBJ1-6,TRBV28,.,CASSFLRGGNSPLHF,TGTGCCAGCAGTTTTCTTAGGGGCGGAAATTCACCCCTCCACTTT
.,TRBJ2-7,TRBV19,.,CASSTGRSTYEQYF,TGTGCCAGTAGTACGGGACGCAGTACCTACGAGCAGTACTTC
once,TRBJ2-1,TRBV7-9,.,CASSLGLGGGWNEQFF,TGTGCCAGCAGCTTAGGTCTCGGGGGAGGTTGGAATGAGCAGTTCTTC
once,TRBJ1-2,TRBV5-1,TRBD1,CASSQMTGTGYGYTF,TGCGCCAGCAGCCAAATGACAGGGACGGGGTATGGCTACACCTTC
.,TRBJ2-3,TRBV4-1,.,CASSLWGVGATDTQYF,TGCGCCAGCAGCCTTTGGGGGGTTGGTGCCACAGATACGCAGTATTTT
few,TRBJ2-1,TRBV11-1,.,CASSLSPHTEQFF,TGTGCCAGCAGCCTGTCGCCCCACACGGAGCAGTTCTTC
.,TRBJ1-2,TRBV5-1,.,CASSLDDRPRSYGYTF,TGCGCCAGCAGCTTGGACGACAGGCCCCGGTCCTATGGCTACACCTTC
.,TRBJ2-5,TRBV6-1,.,CASSVAPQETQYF,TGTGCCAGCAGTGTCGCACCACAAGAGACCCAGTACTTC
once,TRBJ2-5,TRBV5-1,.,CASSLDTRAVWETQYF,TGCGCCAGCAGCTTGGACACGCGTGCGGTGTGGGAGACCCAGTACTTC
.,TRBJ2-2,TRBV6-6,.,CATCFHDPGELFF,TGTGCCACCTGTTTCCATGACCCCGGGGAGCTGTTTTTT
.,TRBJ1-3,TRBV7-9,.,CASSPTPTGNFSGNTIYF,TGTGCCAGCAGCCCTACCCCTACGGGGAATTTCTCTGGAAACACCATATATTTT
.,TRBJ2-1,TRBV4-2,TRBD2,CASSHRTSGYNEQFF,TGTGCCAGCAGCCATCGGACTAGCGGATACAATGAGCAGTTCTTC
.,TRBJ2-3,TRBV13,TRBD2,CASSLAGRGTDTQYF,TGTGCCAGCAGCTTAGCCGGGAGGGGCACAGATACGCAGTATTTT
.,TRBJ2-3,TRBV27,TRBD1,CASSPSRTGGTDTQYF,TGTGCCAGCAGCCCATCCCGGACAGGGGGCACAGATACGCAGTATTTT
.,TRBJ1-2,TRBV2,.,CASSEASAGTGLGYTF,TGTGCCAGCAGTGAAGCTTCGGCAGGGACTGGTCTTGGCTACACCTTC
.,TRBJ1-1,TRBV5-1,.,CASSLAIGQVEAFF,TGCGCCAGCAGCTTGGCAATAGGGCAGGTCGAAGCTTTCTTT
.,TRBJ1-1,TRBV6-1,.,CASSRDLGNTEAFF,TGTGCCAGCAGTCGGGACTTAGGGAACACTGAAGCTTTCTTT
once,TRBJ2-2,TRBV19,.,CASSTRLYTGELFF,TGTGCCAGTAGCACCAGACTGTACACCGGGGAGCTGTTTTTT